Here is one TCR beta chain with its context. The antigen is unknown. These data come from a study of CD8 T cells in ankylosing spondylitis. Study results and limitations: A TCR beta motif made of fewer than ten highly homologous variants seemed typical of ankylosing spondylitis blood. CD8+ cells made up the disease-linked clones, which were relatively rare in peripheral blood. Clones tied to disease were said to be significantly enriched in matched ankylosing spondylitis synovial fluid. Some of the motif variants had earlier been found in reactive arthritis patients' fluid and blood.

Quantitative molecular-barcoded 5'-RACE generated the TCR beta libraries. MiXCR, applied by TCRdb to the 5' RACE reads, yields one record per CDR3 protein. The sample contains around 430,000 distinct CDR3 sequences, under 20% of which appear only once. The sequencing input was blood, either unsorted or a sorted T cell fraction (not recorded which). This receptor was identified in a male donor with ankylosing spondylitis.

CDR3 in DNA: TGTGCCACCTCTAGTGGGGGGAGCTCCTACAATGAGCAGTTCTTC. Translation gives CATSSGGSSYNEQFF. The V gene is TRBV6-1, the J gene TRBJ2-1; D possibly corresponds to TRBD2 (6 bases). This CDR3 region has 15 residues. Germline loops: CDR1 MNHNS, CDR2 SASEGT. Trimming removed 10 bases from V and 0 bases from J, with 16 bases in between.